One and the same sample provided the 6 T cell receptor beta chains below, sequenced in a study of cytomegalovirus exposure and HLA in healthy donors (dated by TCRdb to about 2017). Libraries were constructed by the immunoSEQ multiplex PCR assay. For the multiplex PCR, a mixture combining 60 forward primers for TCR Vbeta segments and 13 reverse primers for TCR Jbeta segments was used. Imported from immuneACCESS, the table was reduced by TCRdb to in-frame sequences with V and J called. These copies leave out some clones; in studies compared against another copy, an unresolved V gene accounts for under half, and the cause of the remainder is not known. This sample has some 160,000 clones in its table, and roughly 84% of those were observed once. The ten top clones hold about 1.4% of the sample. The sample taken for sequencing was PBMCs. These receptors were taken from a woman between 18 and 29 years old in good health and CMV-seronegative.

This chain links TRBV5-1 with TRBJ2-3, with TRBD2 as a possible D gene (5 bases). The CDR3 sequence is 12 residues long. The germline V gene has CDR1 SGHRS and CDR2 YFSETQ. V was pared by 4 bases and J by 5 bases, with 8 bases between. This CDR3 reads CASSPAGDTQYF. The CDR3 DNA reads TGCGCCAGCAGCCCGGCGGGAGATACGCAGTATTTT.

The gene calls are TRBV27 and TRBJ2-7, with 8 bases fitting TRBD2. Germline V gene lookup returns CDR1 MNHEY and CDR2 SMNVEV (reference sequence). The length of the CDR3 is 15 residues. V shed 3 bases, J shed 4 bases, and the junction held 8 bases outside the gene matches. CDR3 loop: CASSFLSGGIYEQYF. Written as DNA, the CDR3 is TGTGCCAGCAGTTTTTTGAGCGGGGGAATATACGAGCAGTACTTC.

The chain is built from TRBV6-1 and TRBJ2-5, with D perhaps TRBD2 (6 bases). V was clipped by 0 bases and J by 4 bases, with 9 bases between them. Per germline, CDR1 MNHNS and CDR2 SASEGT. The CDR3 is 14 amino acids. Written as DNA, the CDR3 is TGTGCCAGCAGTGAAGCGGCGGGGACAGAGACCCAGTACTTC. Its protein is CASSEAAGTETQYF.

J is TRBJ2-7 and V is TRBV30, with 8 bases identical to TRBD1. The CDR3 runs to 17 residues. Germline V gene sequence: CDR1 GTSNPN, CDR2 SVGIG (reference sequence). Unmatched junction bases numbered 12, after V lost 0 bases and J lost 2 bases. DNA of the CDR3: TGTGCCTGGAGTGTACCCTATCCGGGACAGGAGACCTACGAGCAGTACTTC. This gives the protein CAWSVPYPGQETYEQYF.

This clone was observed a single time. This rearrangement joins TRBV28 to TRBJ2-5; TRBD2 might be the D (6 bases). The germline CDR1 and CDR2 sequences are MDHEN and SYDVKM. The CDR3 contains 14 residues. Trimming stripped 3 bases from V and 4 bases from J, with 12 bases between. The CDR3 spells CASSFLGGGETQYF. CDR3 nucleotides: TGTGCCAGCAGTTTCTTGGGGGGTGGAGAGACCCAGTACTTC.

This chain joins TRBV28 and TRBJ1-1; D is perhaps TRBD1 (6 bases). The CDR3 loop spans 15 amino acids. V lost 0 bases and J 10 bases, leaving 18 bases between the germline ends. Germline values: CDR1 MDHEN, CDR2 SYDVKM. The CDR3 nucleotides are TGTGCCAGCAGTTTATGGACAGGTGGGGCGCTGGGAGCTTTCTTT. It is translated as CASSLWTGGALGAFF.